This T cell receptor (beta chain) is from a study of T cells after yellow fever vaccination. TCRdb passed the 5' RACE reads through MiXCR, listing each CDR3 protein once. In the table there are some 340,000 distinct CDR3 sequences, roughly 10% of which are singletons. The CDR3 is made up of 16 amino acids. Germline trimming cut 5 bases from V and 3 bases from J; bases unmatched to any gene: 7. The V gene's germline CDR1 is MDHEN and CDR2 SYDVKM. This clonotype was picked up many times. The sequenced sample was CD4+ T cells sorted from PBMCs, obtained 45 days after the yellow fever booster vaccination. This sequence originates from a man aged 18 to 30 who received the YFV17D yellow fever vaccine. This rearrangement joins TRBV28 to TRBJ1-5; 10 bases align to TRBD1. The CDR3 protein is CASSPLGTGANQPQHF. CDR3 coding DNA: TGTGCCAGCAGTCCTCTCGGGACAGGGGCCAATCAGCCCCAGCATTTT.